Listed below are T cell receptor beta chains from one sample, sequenced in a study of early T cells in non-severe SARS-CoV-2 infection. TCRdb passed the 5' RACE reads through MiXCR, listing each CDR3 protein once. The repertoire holds almost 65,000 distinct CDR3 sequences, 4% to 5.5% seen once, with around 4.9% in the top ten. Input material: whole blood. The receptor source for this set is an adult who was a healthcare worker with PCR-confirmed SARS-CoV-2 infection or an uninfected control (not recorded which). CDR3s include the opening cysteine and the closing phenylalanine or tryptophan. The order of the fields is D gene, V gene, J gene, clone size, CDR3 DNA, CDR3 protein. D genes are given only for firm matches. Where a row states a size, it is once, few, many or the class of an expanded clone; other rows omit it.

D gene: .
V gene: TRBV10-3
J gene: TRBJ2-7
clone size: many
CDR3 DNA: TGTGCCATCGGGAGGGGGGATACCTACGAGCAGTACTTC
CDR3 protein: CAIGRGDTYEQYF

D gene: TRBD1
V gene: TRBV5-1
J gene: TRBJ1-5
clone size: many
CDR3 DNA: TGCGCCAGCAGATACCGGGACAGGAAGGCTTCTAGCAATCAGCCCCAGCATTTT
CDR3 protein: CASRYRDRKASSNQPQHF

D gene: .
V gene: TRBV7-2
J gene: TRBJ2-3
clone size: many
CDR3 DNA: TGTGCCAGCAGCCCCCAGCCCCCAGATACGCAGTATTTT
CDR3 protein: CASSPQPPDTQYF

D gene: .
V gene: TRBV20-1
J gene: TRBJ1-2
clone size: many
CDR3 DNA: TGCAGTGCTAGAGAGGGCCTCTATGGCTACACCTTC
CDR3 protein: CSAREGLYGYTF

D gene: .
V gene: TRBV20-1
J gene: TRBJ1-2
clone size: many
CDR3 DNA: TGCAGTGCTAGGGAGGGGTTAAACTATGGCTACACCTTC
CDR3 protein: CSAREGLNYGYTF

D gene: TRBD1
V gene: TRBV2
J gene: TRBJ1-6
clone size: many
CDR3 DNA: TGTGCCAGCAGTCAGGGGGATTCACCCCTCCACTTT
CDR3 protein: CASSQGDSPLHF

D gene: TRBD2
V gene: TRBV6-4
J gene: TRBJ2-1
clone size: few
CDR3 DNA: TGTGCCAGCAGTGCAACTAGGGAGGGTGAGCAGTTCTTC
CDR3 protein: CASSATREGEQFF

D gene: TRBD2
V gene: TRBV6-2/TRBV6-3
J gene: TRBJ2-2
clone size: many
CDR3 DNA: TGTGCCAGCAGTGGTCTGGCGGGAGGGGCCGGGGAGCTGTTTTTT
CDR3 protein: CASSGLAGGAGELFF

D gene: .
V gene: TRBV28
J gene: TRBJ1-1
clone size: .
CDR3 DNA: TGTGCCAGCACCATGAGGGGGGAGAACACTGAAGCTTTCTTT
CDR3 protein: CASTMRGENTEAFF

D gene: TRBD2
V gene: TRBV20-1
J gene: TRBJ2-3
clone size: few
CDR3 DNA: TGCAGTGCTACAATGACTAGCGGGGGCCGTGGAGATACGCAGTATTTT
CDR3 protein: CSATMTSGGRGDTQYF

D gene: .
V gene: TRBV3-1
J gene: TRBJ2-3
clone size: many
CDR3 DNA: TGTGCCAGCAGCCTAGGGACTCCAGATACGCAGTATTTT
CDR3 protein: CASSLGTPDTQYF

D gene: .
V gene: TRBV7-2
J gene: TRBJ2-2
clone size: many
CDR3 DNA: TGTGCCAGCAGCTTATCGGAAAACACCGGGGAGCTGTTTTTT
CDR3 protein: CASSLSENTGELFF

D gene: .
V gene: TRBV5-1
J gene: TRBJ2-7
clone size: .
CDR3 DNA: TGCGCCAGCGGGGACGGGTCGGGCGAGCAGTACTTC
CDR3 protein: CASGDGSGEQYF

D gene: .
V gene: TRBV10-1
J gene: TRBJ2-2
clone size: many
CDR3 DNA: TGCGCCAGCAGTGAGTCGACGGCGCAGGGCACCGGGGAGCTGTTTTTT
CDR3 protein: CASSESTAQGTGELFF

D gene: .
V gene: TRBV9
J gene: TRBJ1-2
clone size: .
CDR3 DNA: TGTGCCAGCAGCCCCCGGGCGGTCCGGGGCTATGGCTACACCTTC
CDR3 protein: CASSPRAVRGYGYTF

D gene: TRBD1
V gene: TRBV19
J gene: TRBJ1-1
clone size: few
CDR3 DNA: TGTGCCAGTATGGGACAGGGGCTCACTGAAGCTTTCTTT
CDR3 protein: CASMGQGLTEAFF

D gene: .
V gene: TRBV5-4
J gene: TRBJ2-3
clone size: many
CDR3 DNA: TGTGCCAGCAGCTCTCTCCCTACTCCAGCAGATACGCAGTATTTT
CDR3 protein: CASSSLPTPADTQYF